The 29 T cell receptor beta chains reported below all come from one sample, sequenced in a study of T cells in Graves' hyperthyroidism and ophthalmopathy (dated 2019 in TCRdb). To prepare the library, multiplex PCR was applied. The listed sequencing device is Illumina HiSeq 2000. The TCR beta CDR3 regions were amplified from RNA transcripts. For the first round of RT-PCR on the TCR CDR3, the HTBI primer set was used together with the Qiagen OneStep RT-PCR kit. The public reads were reanalyzed by TCRdb: fastp trimming at Q25, MiXCR alignment, in-frame beta chains only. Rows matching on CDR3 protein sequence are summarized as one entry with the most common DNA and genes. In all, the sample holds hundreds of thousands of distinct CDR3 sequences, and 11% to 15% of those were seen once. In total, the top ten clones hold 9.5% to 13% of the sample. The material sequenced was blood. The receptor source for this set is a woman between 18 and 29 years old with Graves' hyperthyroidism.

This clonotype came up many times. The rearrangement joins TRBV5-6 to TRBJ1-2; TRBD1 might be the D (5 bases). CDR1 is SGHDT and CDR2 is YYEEEE in the germline V gene. The V end lost 1 base, the J end lost 2 bases, and 9 bases lay between the germline ends. The length of the CDR3 is 14 residues. The CDR3 region has the DNA TGTGCCAGCAGCTTGTTCAGGGCGAACTATGGCTACACCTTC. Translating gives CASSLFRANYGYTF.

V is TRBV6-2 or TRBV6-3 and J is TRBJ1-5; the D gene is possibly TRBD1 (6 bases). The germline V gene has CDR1 MNHEY and CDR2 SVGEGT. CDR3 size: 17 residues. Deletions cut 0 bases from V and 0 bases from J, with 12 bases between. CDR3 residues: CASSYSSRGYSNQPQHF. In nucleotides, the CDR3 is TGTGCCAGCAGTTACTCGTCCAGGGGTTATAGCAATCAGCCCCAGCATTTT.

This clonotype appeared many times. One end of the junction is discordant with germline, which a read error may explain. V usage is TRBV20-1 and J usage is TRBJ2-5; D tentatively fits TRBD1 or TRBD2 (5 bases each). CDR3 length equals 13 residues. Looked up from germline, CDR1 is DFQATT and CDR2 is SNEGSKA (reference sequence). Written as DNA, the CDR3 is TGCAGTACTAGAGATCCAGGGCAAGAGACCCAGTACTTC. Protein product: CSTRDPGQETQYF.

This clonotype was detected many times. The chain employs TRBV15 and TRBJ1-2, with 8 bases aligning to TRBD1. The CDR3 is 16 residues long. CDR1 and CDR2 from the germline V gene are LNHNV and YYDKDF (reference sequence). Trimming took 2 bases from V and 2 from J; bases not matched to a gene: 7. CDR3: CATSRFSGQVNYGYTF. CDR3 sequence (DNA): TGTGCCACCAGCAGATTTTCGGGACAGGTCAACTATGGCTACACCTTC.

The chain links TRBV20-1 to TRBJ1-2; D uncertain. Germline loops: CDR1 DFQATT, CDR2 SNEGSKA (reference sequence). V was pared by 6 bases and J by 4 bases, with 12 bases between. The length of the CDR3 is 12 residues. Written as DNA, the CDR3 is TGCAGTGCAATAAAAGCCACCTATGGCTACACCTTC. Protein sequence: CSAIKATYGYTF.

This clonotype has only a few counts. The J gene is TRBJ2-5, the V gene TRBV29-1, with D perhaps matching TRBD1 (5 bases). The CDR3 consists of 17 residues. With 0 bases removed from V and 0 bases from J, the gap between germline ends came to 17 bases. CDR1 is SQVTM and CDR2 is ANQGSEA in the germline V gene. This CDR3 is CSVEEVLTDYYQETQYF. In DNA, the CDR3 is TGCAGCGTTGAAGAGGTTTTGACAGATTATTACCAAGAGACCCAGTACTTC.

This clonotype was observed a few times. The chain joins TRBV20-1 to TRBJ1-6; D is ambiguous. CDR1 DFQATT and CDR2 SNEGSKA come from the germline V gene (reference sequence). V shed 3 bases and J shed 8 bases, with 17 bases lying between them. This CDR3 has 15 amino acids. The CDR3 spells CSARSTYNWHSPLHF. The CDR3 coding sequence is TGCAGTGCTAGGTCTACATACAATTGGCATTCACCCCTCCACTTT.

The chain carries TRBV7-2 and TRBJ1-2; 10 bases match TRBD1. The CDR3 is made up of 18 amino acids. The trim removed 11 bases at V and 6 bases at J, leaving 24 bases unmatched. Germline CDR1 SGHTA, CDR2 FQGNSA. The CDR3 nucleotides are TGTGCCTCCCCTCCACGGTTAGCGTCCGGGACAGGGGAAAATGGCTACACCTTC. Amino acid sequence: CASPPRLASGTGENGYTF.

This clonotype has a count of ten or more. Germline is not matched at one junction end, which may reflect a read error. The chain combines TRBV2 with TRBJ2-1; D uncertain. CDR3 length: 11 residues. Per the germline V gene, CDR1 is SNHLY and CDR2 is FYNNEI. This CDR3 reads CASREENEQFF. The CDR3 region has the DNA TGTGCCAGCAGAGAAGAGAATGAGCAGTTCTTC.

This clonotype was seen more than once but under ten times. A much larger clone differs from this one at a single base, so this may be a read error. V is TRBV7-8 and J is TRBJ2-3, with a weak D call TRBD2 (5 bases). The CDR3 sequence is 17 residues long. V was trimmed by 1 base and J by 4 bases, leaving 18 bases between them. Germline values: CDR1 SGHVS, CDR2 FQNEAQ. CDR3 protein: CASSLGTGLAGADTQYF. DNA for the CDR3: TGTGCCAGCAGCTTAGGTACTGGGCTAGCAGGCGCAGATACGCAGTATTTT.

This clonotype was observed a handful of times. The rearrangement links TRBV10-3 to TRBJ1-6; D gene ambiguous. The ends were cut back, 0 bases at V and 14 bases at J, with 14 bases in the middle. Germline V gene sequence: CDR1 ENHRY, CDR2 SYGVKD. The CDR3 has 14 amino acids. The CDR3 nucleotides read TGTGCCATCAGTGAGTCTGGAGAGGACCTAACCCTCCACTTT. Translation gives CAISESGEDLTLHF.

The V gene is TRBV12-3 or TRBV12-4, the J gene TRBJ1-5; D is undetermined. V lost 1 base to trimming and J lost 2 bases, with 6 bases between them. This CDR3 contains 14 residues. CDR3 nucleotides: TGTGCCAGCAGTTTAGACCAGGGCAATCAGCCCCAGCATTTT. Amino acids: CASSLDQGNQPQHF.

V gene TRBV14 combines with J gene TRBJ1-1, with D possibly TRBD1 on 5 matching bases. Germline lookup yields CDR1 SGHDN and CDR2 FVKESK. Trimming left V 4 bases short and J 4 bases short, with 13 bases between. CDR3 length equals 14 residues. This CDR3 is CASSRQGAGTEAFF. The CDR3 bases are TGTGCCAGCAGCCGCCAGGGAGCCGGCACTGAAGCTTTCTTT.

The chain links TRBV5-5 to TRBJ1-2; tentative D call: TRBD1 (5 bases). The CDR3 loop spans 16 amino acids. From germline, CDR1 is SGHKS and CDR2 YYEKEE (reference sequence). Trimming shortened V by 0 bases and J by 5 bases, and 17 bases separated the two germline ends. CDR3 sequence: CASSLDAGRTIYGYTF. In nucleotides, the CDR3 is TGTGCCAGCAGCTTGGATGCAGGGAGAACCATATATGGCTACACCTTC.

This clonotype was observed at least ten times. The chain employs TRBV3-1 and TRBJ1-1; the D gene is possibly TRBD1 (6 bases). The ends were cut back, 4 bases at V and 3 bases at J, with 15 bases in the middle. The CDR3 is made up of 15 amino acids. Germline V CDR1 and CDR2: LGHDT, YNNKEL (reference sequence). The CDR3 sequence: CASSLGGGWDTEAFF. The CDR3 DNA follows: TGTGCCAGCAGCCTCGGGGGCGGTTGGGACACTGAAGCTTTCTTT.

This chain links TRBV7-9 with TRBJ2-1; D might be TRBD1 (6 bases). In germline, CDR1 is SEHNR, CDR2 FQNEAQ (reference sequence). V dropped 2 bases and J dropped 13 bases, with 18 bases sitting between them. The CDR3 sequence is 14 residues long. CDR3 sequence: CASSLMGQLIQQFF. DNA for the CDR3: TGTGCCAGCAGCTTAATGGGACAATTAATCCAACAGTTCTTC.

This chain links TRBV30 with TRBJ2-2; possible D gene TRBD2, 5 bases. CDR3 length: 13 amino acids. Germline V gives CDR1 GTSNPN, CDR2 SVGIG (reference sequence). The CDR3: CATSRARTGELFF. The CDR3 nucleotides are TGTGCTACCTCGAGGGCGCGGACCGGGGAGCTGTTTTTT. The entire variable domain, with the rest obtained from reference TRBV30 and TRBJ2-2, is as follows: SQTIHQWPATLVQPVGSPLSLECTVEGTSNPNLYWYRQAAGRGLQLLFYSVGIGQISSEVPQNLSASRPQDRQFILSSKKLLLSDSGFYLCATSRARTGELFFGEGSRLTVL.

The chain combines TRBV6-1 with TRBJ1-5; TRBD1 matches at 7 bases. The CDR3 contains 14 residues. Germline V gives CDR1 MNHNS, CDR2 SASEGT. Trimming at V came to 5 bases and at J to 7 bases, leaving 8 bases not matched to a gene. CDR3 loop: CASSPQGGRQPQHF. CDR3 bases: TGTGCCAGCAGTCCCCAGGGGGGTAGGCAGCCCCAGCATTTT.

The chain links TRBV11-2 to TRBJ2-7; TRBD1 agrees at 8 bases. The CDR3 has 15 residues. Trimming at V came to 4 bases and at J to 5 bases, leaving 10 bases not matched to a gene. Germline CDR1 and CDR2: SGHAT and FQNNGV. In DNA form, the CDR3 reads TGTGCCAGCAGCTCCCCGGGACAGGCTGCCCACGAGCAGTACTTC. It is translated as CASSSPGQAAHEQYF.

The chain couples TRBV14 to TRBJ2-7, with TRBD2 matching 14 bases. The junction had 10 bases not matched to a gene; V was cut back by 4 bases and J by 2 bases. The CDR3 consists of 18 residues. Germline CDR1 reads SGHDN; CDR2 reads FVKESK. As DNA, the CDR3 is TGTGCCAGCAGCCCCCGGACTAGCGGGAGGCCCAATACCTACGAGCAGTACTTC. Translated: CASSPRTSGRPNTYEQYF.

The rearrangement uses TRBV6-1 and TRBJ2-1; 8 nucleotides align to TRBD1. The length of the CDR3 is 16 residues. J gave up 0 bases and V 7 bases, and 8 bases lay outside the gene matches. Germline values: CDR1 MNHNS, CDR2 SASEGT. The CDR3, as DNA: TGTGCCAGCACCCAGGACAGGGCGAGCTCCTACAATGAGCAGTTCTTC. Its translation is CASTQDRASSYNEQFF.

The chain is built from TRBV15 and TRBJ1-1, with 7 bases matching TRBD1. Germline trimming cut 3 bases from V and 8 bases from J; bases unmatched to any gene: 0. The V gene's germline CDR1 is LNHNV and CDR2 YYDKDF (reference sequence). CDR3 size: 11 residues. CDR3 sequence reads: CATSRTGEAFF. The CDR3 DNA reads as TGTGCCACCAGCAGGACAGGGGAAGCTTTCTTT.

This clonotype was seen only a few times. The V gene is TRBV5-1, the J gene TRBJ2-1, with 15 bases that match TRBD2. CDR3 length: 16 amino acids. Unmatched junction bases numbered 1, after V lost 0 bases and J lost 6 bases. CDR1 is SGHRS and CDR2 is YFSETQ in the germline V gene. CDR3: CASSLGGLAGGNEQFF. The DNA of the CDR3 is TGCGCCAGCAGCTTGGGGGGACTAGCGGGGGGCAATGAGCAGTTCTTC.

The CDR3 region has the DNA TGTGCCAGCAGCGGACCCACCGCGAACACCGGGGAGCTGTTTTTT. Its protein product is CASSGPTANTGELFF. V is TRBV12-3 or TRBV12-4 and J is TRBJ2-2; D uncertain. CDR3 length equals 15 residues. V lost 6 bases and J 0 bases, leaving 11 bases between the germline ends.

This clonotype was detected ten times or more. The chain employs TRBV6-2 or TRBV6-3 and TRBJ2-7, with 7 bases aligning to TRBD2. CDR1 is MNHEY, CDR2 SVGEGT, per germline. J gave up 6 bases and V 1 base, and 9 bases lay outside the gene matches. The CDR3 has 15 amino acids. CDR3 in amino acids: CASSYFPAGVGEQYF. Here the CDR3 DNA reads TGTGCCAGCAGTTACTTCCCGGCGGGAGTGGGCGAGCAGTACTTC.

Ten or more counts support this clonotype. The chain couples TRBV20-1 to TRBJ2-7; TRBD2 might be the D (5 bases). Germline loops: CDR1 DFQATT, CDR2 SNEGSKA (reference sequence). Trimming stripped 0 bases from V and 5 bases from J, with 17 bases between. The CDR3 consists of 15 residues. Here the CDR3 DNA reads TGCAGTGCTAGAGATCAGAGGGTGAGGGTCCACGAGCAGTACTTC. Translation gives CSARDQRVRVHEQYF.

The chain couples TRBV12-3 or TRBV12-4 to TRBJ1-5; D may be TRBD1 (5 bases). With 6 bases removed from V and 7 bases from J, the gap between germline ends came to 16 bases. This CDR3 comprises 14 residues. The CDR3 region is CASSPRRGVQPQHF. The CDR3 DNA is TGTGCCAGCAGCCCACGGAGGGGCGTGCAGCCCCAGCATTTT.

Concerning this clonotype: A read error may account for a junction end that differs from germline. The gene calls are TRBV5-1 and TRBJ2-7; D is unresolved. The CDR3 is made up of 13 amino acids. CDR1 is SGHRS, CDR2 YFSETQ, per germline. Here the CDR3 reads CASSIDGSYKQYF. The CDR3 DNA is TGCGCCAGCAGCATAGACGGCTCCTACAAGCAGTACTTC.

This clonotype was seen at least ten times. V and J are TRBV7-9 and TRBJ2-1; 10 positions agree with TRBD2. The germline V gene encodes CDR1 SEHNR and CDR2 FQNEAQ (reference sequence). V shed 7 bases, J shed 10 bases, and the junction held 13 bases outside the gene matches. The CDR3 spans 15 residues. CDR3 amino acids: CASIPLASGRHEQFF. The CDR3 nucleotides are TGTGCCAGCATCCCGCTGGCTAGCGGGAGACACGAGCAGTTCTTC.